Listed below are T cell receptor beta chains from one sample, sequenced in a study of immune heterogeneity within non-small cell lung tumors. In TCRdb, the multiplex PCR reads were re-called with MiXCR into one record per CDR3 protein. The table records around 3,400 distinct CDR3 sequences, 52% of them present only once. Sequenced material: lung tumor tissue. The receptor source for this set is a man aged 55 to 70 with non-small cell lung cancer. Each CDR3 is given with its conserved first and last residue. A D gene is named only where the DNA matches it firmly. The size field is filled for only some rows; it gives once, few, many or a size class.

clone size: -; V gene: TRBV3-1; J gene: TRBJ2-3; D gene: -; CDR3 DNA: TGTGCCAGCAGCCAAGGGCGTGGAAATACGCAGTATTTT; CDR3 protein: CASSQGRGNTQYF
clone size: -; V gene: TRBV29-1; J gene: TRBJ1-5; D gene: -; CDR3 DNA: TGCAGCTTCCTGGGCAGTAGCAATCAGCCCCAGCATTTT; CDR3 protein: CSFLGSSNQPQHF
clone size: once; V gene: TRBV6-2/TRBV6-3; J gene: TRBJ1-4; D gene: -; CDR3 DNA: TGTGCCAGCAGTTACGGGTGGGGCAGAGGGGAAAAACTGTTTTTT; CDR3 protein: CASSYGWGRGEKLFF
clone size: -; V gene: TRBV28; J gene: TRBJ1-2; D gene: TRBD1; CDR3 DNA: TGTGCCAGCCGAAAGACAGGGAATATCTATGGCTACACCTTC; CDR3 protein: CASRKTGNIYGYTF
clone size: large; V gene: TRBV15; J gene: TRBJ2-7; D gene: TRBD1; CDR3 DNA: TGTGCCACCAGCGACGGGACAGCCTACGAGCAGTACTTC; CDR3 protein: CATSDGTAYEQYF
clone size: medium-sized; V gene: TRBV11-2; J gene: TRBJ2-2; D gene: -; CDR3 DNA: TGTGCCAGCAGCCCAGCAGGAGGGGGGAACACCGGGGAGCTGTTTTTT; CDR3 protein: CASSPAGGGNTGELFF
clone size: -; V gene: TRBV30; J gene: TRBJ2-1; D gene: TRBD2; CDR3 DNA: TGTGCCTGGAGTGGTCTAGCGGGGGTAGTCAATGAGCAGTTCTTC; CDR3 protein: CAWSGLAGVVNEQFF
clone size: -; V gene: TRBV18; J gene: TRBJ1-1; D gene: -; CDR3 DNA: TGTGCCAGCTCCCCCCGGGACACCGAAGCTTTCTTT; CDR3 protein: CASSPRDTEAFF
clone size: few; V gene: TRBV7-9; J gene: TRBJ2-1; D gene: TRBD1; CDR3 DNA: TGTGCCAGCAGCATCCGGGACAGGGTGGGTGAGCAGTTCTTC; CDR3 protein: CASSIRDRVGEQFF
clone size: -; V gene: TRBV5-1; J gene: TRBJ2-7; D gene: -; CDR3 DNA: TGCGCCAGCAGGGGCACAGGGGAGGGTCCCTACGAGCAGTACTTC; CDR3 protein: CASRGTGEGPYEQYF
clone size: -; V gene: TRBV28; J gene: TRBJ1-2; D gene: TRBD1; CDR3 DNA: TGTGCCAGCAGTTCGGGACAGGGGTTTGGGGGCTACACCTTC; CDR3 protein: CASSSGQGFGGYTF
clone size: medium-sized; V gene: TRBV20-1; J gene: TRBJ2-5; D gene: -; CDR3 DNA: TGCAGTGCTAGAGAAATTTTCAGGGGATCCCCGGTGCGAGAGACCCAGTACTTC; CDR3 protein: CSAREIFRGSPVRETQYF
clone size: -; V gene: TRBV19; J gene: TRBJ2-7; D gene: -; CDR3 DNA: TGTGCCAGTAGTATAGAGTCGGGTTACGAGCAGTACTTC; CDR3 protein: CASSIESGYEQYF
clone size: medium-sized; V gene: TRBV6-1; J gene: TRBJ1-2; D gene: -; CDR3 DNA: TGTGCCAGCCAGGCAGCTAACTATGGCTACACCTTC; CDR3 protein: CASQAANYGYTF
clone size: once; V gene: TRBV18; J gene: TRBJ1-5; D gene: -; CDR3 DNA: TGTGCCAGCTCACTCCCCCCGGGACTAGCCACAGATACGCAGCATTTT; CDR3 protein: CASSLPPGLATDTQHF
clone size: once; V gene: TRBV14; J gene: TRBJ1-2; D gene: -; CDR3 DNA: TGTGCCAGCAGCCGGAGCGGGGGCGCGTATGGCTACACCTTC; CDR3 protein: CASSRSGGAYGYTF
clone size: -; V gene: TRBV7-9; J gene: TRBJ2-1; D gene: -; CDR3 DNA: TGTGCCAGCAGCCGAGTGTCGGGTTACTACAATGAGCAGTTCTTC; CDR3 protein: CASSRVSGYYNEQFF
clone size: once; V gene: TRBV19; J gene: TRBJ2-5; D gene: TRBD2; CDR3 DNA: TGTGCCAGTAGCCTAGCGGGAGGGCCGCGAGAGACCCAGTACTTC; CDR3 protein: CASSLAGGPRETQYF
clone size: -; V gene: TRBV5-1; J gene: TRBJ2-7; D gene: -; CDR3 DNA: TGCGCCAGCAGACGATCAAGGACTGACTCCTACGAGCAGTACTTC; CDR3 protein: CASRRSRTDSYEQYF
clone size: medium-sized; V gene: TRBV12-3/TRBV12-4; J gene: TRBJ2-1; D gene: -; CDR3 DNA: TGTGCCAGCAGTCCGTTTGGGGGGCGATTCAGGAATGAGCAGTTCTTC; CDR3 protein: CASSPFGGRFRNEQFF
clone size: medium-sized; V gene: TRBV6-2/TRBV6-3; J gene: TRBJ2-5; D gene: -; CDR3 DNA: TGTGCCAGCAGAAAAACTGGGGAGACCCAGTACTTC; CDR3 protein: CASRKTGETQYF
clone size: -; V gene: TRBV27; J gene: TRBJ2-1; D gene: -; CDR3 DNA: TGTGCCAGCAGTTTTGGTCAGGGGTCCCAGTTCTTC; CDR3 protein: CASSFGQGSQFF
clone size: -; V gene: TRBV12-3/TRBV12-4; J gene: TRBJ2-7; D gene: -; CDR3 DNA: TGTGCCAGCAGTTTAGCGGGGGGGCACTCCTACGAGCAGTACTTC; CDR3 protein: CASSLAGGHSYEQYF